This T cell receptor beta chain was profiled in a study of cytomegalovirus exposure and HLA in healthy donors. Background on the study: It was reported in a later analysis that the 95 to 150 validation repertoires used the same platform as the approximately 690 first-cohort repertoires. Study conclusions and caveats: There were a few CMV-associated chains whose specificity for CMV antigens was confirmed in vitro. Within the 100 to 150 validation repertoires, first-cohort TCR clusters tended to co-occur, according to a later analysis. With high specificity and sensitivity, the classifier reportedly diagnosed cytomegalovirus status.

Here immunoSEQ multiplex PCR was the method, and the copy in TCRdb shows in-frame clones only, minus some. Of 150,000 to 200,000 clones listed, over 80% are singletons. The count of this clone is one. Its antigen is unidentified. Trimming pared 0 bases from V and 2 bases from J, leaving 31 bases between. Germline V gene data show CDR1 as MGHRA and CDR2 as YSYEKL. The CDR3 loop spans 22 amino acids. The chain couples TRBV4-1 to TRBJ1-1, with D perhaps matching TRBD1 (6 bases). This TCR derives from a man between 25 and 39 years old in good health and CMV-seropositive. Source material: PBMCs. This chain's CDR3 is CASSQDRAITLKGDLHNTEAFF. The CDR3 DNA sequence: TGCGCCAGCAGCCAAGATCGGGCTATAACACTGAAGGGGGATCTCCATAACACTGAAGCTTTCTTT.